These T cell receptor beta chains were read from a single sample in a study of blood T cells in healthy people across ages. TCRdb recomputed calls from the 5' RACE reads with MiXCR, one row per CDR3 protein. The sample includes some 1.5 million distinct CDR3 sequences, 28% seen only once; the top ten take about 7.7%. Sequencing used blood. The receptors shown here come from a woman aged 25 to 39 in good health. Both conserved end residues are part of each CDR3. D genes are given only for firm matches. Not all rows give a size; the values are once, few, many and, for expanded clones, a class.

j_gene	d_gene	v_gene	abundance	CDR3aa	CDR3nt
TRBJ1-1	.	TRBV20-1	.	CSALSGQLIATEAFF	TGCAGTGCCTTATCCGGCCAGCTAATAGCCACTGAAGCTTTCTTT
TRBJ2-4	.	TRBV5-1	many	CASRFDPSGDIQYF	TGCGCCAGCAGGTTCGATCCTAGTGGCGACATTCAGTACTTC
TRBJ2-3	.	TRBV5-1	.	CTSSSPVDTQYF	TGCACCAGCAGCTCCCCAGTCGATACGCAGTATTTT
TRBJ2-5	.	TRBV29-1	many	CSVEGAQETQYF	TGCAGCGTTGAAGGAGCTCAAGAGACCCAGTACTTC
TRBJ2-1	.	TRBV15	.	CATSRGGREHLFSRSHNEQFF	TGTGCCACCAGCAGAGGTGGAAGAGAACATCTGTTCTCCCGCTCACACAATGAGCAGTTCTTC
TRBJ2-4	.	TRBV12-3/TRBV12-4	few	CASSFVSAKNIQYF	TGTGCCAGCAGTTTCGTGTCCGCCAAAAACATTCAGTACTTC
TRBJ2-3	.	TRBV20-1	once	CSVIQGGGTDMRYF	TGCAGTGTCATACAGGGCGGTGGCACAGATATGCGGTATTTT
TRBJ2-1	TRBD2	TRBV7-2	.	CASSLQTSGRNEQFF	TGTGCCAGCAGCTTGCAGACTAGCGGGAGGAATGAGCAGTTCTTC
TRBJ1-1	.	TRBV10-3	.	CAINLQLGTEAFF	TGTGCCATCAATTTACAACTAGGAACTGAAGCTTTCTTT
TRBJ2-5	.	TRBV6-5	many	CASSRGRGYQETQYF	TGTGCCAGCAGCAGGGGGAGGGGATACCAAGAGACCCAGTACTTC
TRBJ2-3	TRBD2	TRBV14	few	CASSQTSAPDTQYF	TGTGCCAGCAGCCAAACTAGCGCTCCAGATACGCAGTATTTT
TRBJ2-7	.	TRBV6-1	.	CASSPPNAYEQYF	TGTGCCAGCAGCCCGCCTAATGCCTACGAGCAGTACTTC
TRBJ1-2	TRBD1	TRBV5-1	few	CASSGPGQGDHGYTF	TGCGCCAGCAGCGGACCGGGACAGGGGGATCATGGCTACACCTTC
TRBJ2-3	.	TRBV5-1	.	CASRRNGRSTDTQYF	TGCGCCAGCCGGAGGAACGGGCGAAGCACAGATACGCAGTATTTT
TRBJ2-1	.	TRBV12-3/TRBV12-4	.	CASSSGNDGAQFF	TGTGCCAGCAGCTCGGGGAATGACGGAGCGCAGTTCTTC
TRBJ2-3	TRBD2	TRBV5-1	few	CASSLIGIPGTSDLTDTQYF	TGCGCCAGCAGCTTAATCGGTATCCCCGGGACTAGCGACCTCACAGATACGCAGTATTTT
TRBJ2-2	TRBD2	TRBV20-1	once	CSAGRREGTGELFF	TGCAGTGCCGGACGTAGGGAGGGCACCGGGGAGCTGTTTTTT
TRBJ2-5	.	TRBV6-6	many	CASTPPGSEETQYF	TGTGCCAGCACCCCCCCCGGGAGCGAAGAGACCCAGTACTTC
TRBJ1-5	.	TRBV12-3/TRBV12-4	many	CASRQFEDQPQHF	TGTGCCAGCAGGCAATTCGAGGATCAGCCCCAGCATTTT
TRBJ2-4	TRBD2	TRBV5-1	.	CASSLIGAGEQYF	TGCGCCAGCAGCTTGATAGGGGCGGGAGAGCAGTACTTC
TRBJ2-3	TRBD2	TRBV12-3/TRBV12-4	few	CASSAYSGRAADTQYF	TGTGCCAGCAGTGCCTACAGCGGGAGGGCAGCAGATACGCAGTATTTT
TRBJ2-1	.	TRBV9	many	CASSESVSGLYNEQFF	TGTGCCAGCAGCGAGAGTGTGAGCGGGCTCTACAATGAGCAGTTCTTC
TRBJ2-5	.	TRBV2	.	CASRGEQLQETQYF	TGTGCCAGCAGAGGGGAACAGCTCCAAGAGACCCAGTACTTC
TRBJ1-2	.	TRBV5-1	few	CASGSRGTGYTF	TGCGCCAGCGGTTCTAGGGGGACTGGCTACACCTTC
TRBJ1-5	.	TRBV3-1	.	CASSHGQMTPQHF	TGTGCCAGCAGCCACGGCCAAATGACGCCCCAGCATTTT
TRBJ1-5	.	TRBV11-2	.	CASSFSENQPQHF	TGTGCCAGCAGCTTTTCGGAGAATCAGCCCCAGCATTTT
TRBJ2-7	.	TRBV27	.	CASSPTVQYEQYF	TGTGCCAGCAGTCCGACAGTCCAATACGAGCAGTACTTC
TRBJ2-5	.	TRBV4-1	.	CASSQEPGAETQYF	TGCGCCAGCAGCCAAGAGCCAGGGGCGGAGACCCAGTACTTC
TRBJ2-3	.	TRBV20-1	few	CSATSRLATDTQYF	TGCAGTGCCACATCGAGGCTAGCGACAGATACGCAGTATTTT
TRBJ2-7	.	TRBV9	few	CASSVEAHHEQYF	TGTGCCAGCAGCGTAGAGGCCCACCACGAGCAGTACTTC
TRBJ2-1	.	TRBV7-2	.	CASSQARGNEQFF	TGTGCCAGCAGCCAAGCCAGGGGCAATGAGCAGTTCTTC
TRBJ1-6	.	TRBV12-3/TRBV12-4	.	CASSLFGNSPLHF	TGTGCCAGCAGTTTATTCGGCAATTCACCCCTCCACTTT
TRBJ2-2	.	TRBV11-1	.	CASSPRGTVTGELFF	TGTGCCAGCAGCCCCCGGGGAACAGTCACCGGGGAGCTGTTTTTT
TRBJ2-1	TRBD2	TRBV6-6	few	CASSYSMLGLDFNEQFF	TGTGCCAGCAGTTACTCGATGTTAGGACTAGACTTTAATGAGCAGTTCTTC
TRBJ2-3	.	TRBV7-2	few	CASSPSSASTDTQYF	TGTGCCAGCAGCCCCTCTTCGGCTAGCACAGATACGCAGTATTTT
TRBJ2-1	TRBD1	TRBV7-2	once	CARSLGGSEQFF	TGTGCCCGCAGCTTAGGGGGCAGTGAGCAGTTCTTC
TRBJ1-2	.	TRBV28	.	CASVLSGYGYTF	TGTGCCAGCGTTCTGTCTGGCTATGGCTACACCTTC